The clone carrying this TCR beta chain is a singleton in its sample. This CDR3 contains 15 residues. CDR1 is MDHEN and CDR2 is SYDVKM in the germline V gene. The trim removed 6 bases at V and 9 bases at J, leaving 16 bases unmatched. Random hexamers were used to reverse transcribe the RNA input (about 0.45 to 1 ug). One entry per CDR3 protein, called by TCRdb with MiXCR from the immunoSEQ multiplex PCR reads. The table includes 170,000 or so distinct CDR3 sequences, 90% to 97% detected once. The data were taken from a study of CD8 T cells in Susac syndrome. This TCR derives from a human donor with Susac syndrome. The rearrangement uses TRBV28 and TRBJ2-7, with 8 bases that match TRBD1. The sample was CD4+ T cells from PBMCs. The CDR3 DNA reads TGTGCCAGCAGGGTGTCGGGGACAGGTGCGCCGGGGCAGTACTTC. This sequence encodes CASRVSGTGAPGQYF.